What follows are 7 T cell receptor beta chains derived from one specimen sequenced in a study of early T cells in non-severe SARS-CoV-2 infection. TCRdb analysed the 5' RACE reads with MiXCR anew, one entry per CDR3 protein. The sample records over 85,000 distinct CDR3 sequences, 13% being singletons. Sequenced: whole blood. The receptors were gathered from an adult who was a healthcare worker with PCR-confirmed SARS-CoV-2 infection or an uninfected control (not recorded which).

Comment on this clonotype: An end of the junction differs from the germline gene, which may be a read error. The chain couples TRBV7-9 to TRBJ2-1; the match to TRBD1 covers 9 bases. The CDR3 has 16 residues. Germline V gives CDR1 SEHNR, CDR2 FQNEAQ (reference sequence). The CDR3 reads CVSSLPGQGDYNEQFF. The CDR3, as DNA: TGTGTCAGCAGCTTACCGGGACAGGGCGACTACAATGAGCAGTTCTTC.

The CDR3 protein is CASSRETYEQFF. As DNA, the CDR3 is TGTGCCAGCAGCCGGGAGACCTATGAGCAGTTCTTC. The chain is built from TRBV5-4 and TRBJ2-1, with a tentative D call TRBD2 (6 bases). Germline CDR1 is SGHNT and CDR2 is YYREEE (reference sequence). The CDR3 totals 12 residues. V shed 4 bases and J shed 8 bases, with 10 bases lying between them.

The V call is TRBV6-5, the J call TRBJ2-7; 8 nucleotides align to TRBD2. This CDR3 has 15 residues. With V trimmed by 9 bases and J by 4 bases, 14 bases remained unmatched. Germline loops: CDR1 MNHEY, CDR2 SVGAGI. As DNA, the CDR3 is TGTGCCAGTAGGGTACAAGCGGGAGAGAGGTACGAGCAGTACTTC. It yields the protein CASRVQAGERYEQYF.

This clonotype was seen only once. The rearrangement links TRBV20-1 to TRBJ2-7; unclear D gene. V shed 6 bases and J shed 3 bases, with 12 bases lying between them. The length of the CDR3 is 12 residues. In germline, CDR1 is DFQATT, CDR2 SNEGSKA (reference sequence). The CDR3 DNA is TGCAGTGCATTGGAAGCAGGCTACGAGCAGTACTTC. It yields the protein CSALEAGYEQYF.

This clonotype has more than one count but fewer than ten. The genes are TRBV4-3 and TRBJ2-1; D perhaps matches TRBD1 (6 bases). From germline, CDR1 is LGHNA and CDR2 YSLEER. The CDR3 is made up of 13 amino acids. V was shortened by 4 bases and J by 6 bases, with 10 bases between the two germline ends. DNA of the CDR3: TGCGCCAGCAGCCCAGGGGCGGCCAATGAGCAGTTCTTC. Its protein is CASSPGAANEQFF.

There are a few counts of this clonotype. The V call is TRBV20-1, the J call TRBJ2-1, with 10 bases lining up with TRBD2. Unmatched junction bases numbered 4, after V lost 3 bases and J lost 5 bases. Germline assignment: CDR1 DFQATT and CDR2 SNEGSKA (reference sequence). The CDR3 covers 14 residues. The CDR3 region is CSASRTSGNNEQFF. CDR3 DNA sequence: TGCAGTGCTAGTCGGACTAGCGGAAACAATGAGCAGTTCTTC.

This clonotype was observed many times. CDR3 region: CASSAGDRGFEQYF. The CDR3 coding sequence is TGTGCCAGCAGCGCCGGGGACAGGGGGTTCGAGCAGTACTTC. The rearrangement links TRBV7-9 to TRBJ2-7; 11 bases match TRBD1. The CDR3 covers 14 residues. Trimming removed 5 bases from V and 6 bases from J; junction bases left unmatched: 6. Per the germline V gene, CDR1 is SEHNR and CDR2 is FQNEAQ (reference sequence).